One sample yielded the 16 T cell receptor gamma chains listed below, sequenced in a study of gamma-delta T cells after stem cell transplantation. TCRdb re-called the RT-PCR reads via CATT. The sample yields approximately 1,500 gamma-chain clones, 15% to 20% seen once. Material for sequencing was gamma-delta T cells. The receptors come from a human donor. It is not recorded whose cells these are; they may come from a transplant donor.

This clone was picked up a small number of times. One end of the junction does not line up with germline, which may come from a read error. V usage is TRGV4 and J usage is TRGJ1 or TRGJ2. Germline V gene sequence: CDR1 EGSTGY, CDR2 YDSYTSSV. CDR3 length equals 10 residues. CDR3 sequence reads: CATWDAPWVF. The CDR3 DNA sequence: TGCGCCACCTGGGATGCTCCTTGGGTCTTT.

This clone was found a few times. CDR3 sequence (DNA): TGTGCCACCTGGGATGGAGGGGCTCCGAATTATTATAAGAAACTCTTT. This gives the protein CATWDGGAPNYYKKLF. This sequence joins TRGV4 and TRGJ1 or TRGJ2. The CDR3 consists of 16 residues. Germline values: CDR1 EGSTGY, CDR2 YDSYTSSV. V was clipped by 1 base and J by 0 bases; unmatched bases: 9.

This clone was picked up a small number of times. CDR3 region: CALWEVRYKKLF. Written as DNA, the CDR3 is TGTGCCTTGTGGGAGGTGCGATATAAGAAACTCTTT. This chain connects TRGV9 to TRGJ1 or TRGJ2. CDR3 length: 12 amino acids. The V gene's germline CDR1 is GITISATS and CDR2 ISYDGTV (reference sequence). With 0 bases clipped from V and 7 bases from J, the junction kept 3 bases outside the gene matches.

This chain joins TRGV2 and TRGJ1 or TRGJ2. The CDR3 contains 12 residues. V lost 1 base to trimming and J lost 10 bases; unmatched junction nucleotides: 7. Germline V gives CDR1 EGSNGY, CDR2 YDSYNSKV. The DNA of the CDR3 is TGTGCCACCTGGGACGGCCGCGGGAAGAAACTCTTT. Its translation: CATWDGRGKKLF.

The gene calls are TRGV8 and TRGJP1. This CDR3 has 17 residues. Germline CDR1 is VENAVY and CDR2 is YDSYNSRV. J lost 0 bases, V lost 4 bases, and 11 bases had no gene match. As DNA, the CDR3 is TGTGCCACCTGGGAGGTACCCTCGGATACCACTGGTTGGTTCAAGATATTT. Its translation is CATWEVPSDTTGWFKIF.

This clone was seen only once. The J gene is TRGJP, the V gene TRGV9. The V gene's germline CDR1 is GITISATS and CDR2 ISYDGTV (reference sequence). Losses at the gene ends were 0 bases for V and 7 bases for J; bases not matched to a gene: 6. This CDR3 region has 17 residues. CDR3 in amino acids: CALWEVIRELGKKIKVF. The CDR3 DNA reads TGTGCCTTGTGGGAGGTGATAAGGGAGTTGGGCAAAAAAATCAAGGTATTT.

As regards this clone: This could be a read error, since a much larger clone is one nucleotide away. Other nucleotide sequences in the sample specify the same CDR3. The chain couples TRGV3 to TRGJP2. Germline V gives CDR1 VTNTFY, CDR2 YDVSTARD (reference sequence). The CDR3 has 15 amino acids. Trimming cost V 0 bases and J 3 bases; bases outside gene matches: 4. The CDR3 is CATWDRPGSDWIKTF. The CDR3 DNA follows: TGTGCCACCTGGGACAGGCCGGGTAGTGATTGGATCAAGACGTTT.

In the case of this clone: A read error is possible here, since a much larger clone lies one base away. The rearrangement uses TRGV9 and TRGJ1 or TRGJ2. The V gene end was trimmed by 4 bases and the J gene end by 5 bases; junction bases not matched to a gene: 5. The CDR3 has 12 residues. CDR1 is GITISATS, CDR2 ISYDGTV, per germline (reference sequence). CDR3 sequence (DNA): TGTGCCTTGTGGGATAATAATTATAAGAAACTCTTT. Encoded protein: CALWDNNYKKLF.

In the case of this clone: One end of the junction fails to match germline, which may point to a read error. Other nucleotide sequences from this sample produce the same CDR3. The chain joins TRGV4 to TRGJP2. Germline V lookup: CDR1 EGSTGY, CDR2 YDSYTSSV. The length of the CDR3 is 12 residues. The CDR3 protein is CATWGSDWIKTF. DNA for the CDR3: TGTGCTACCTGGGGTAGTGATTGGATCAAGACGTTT.

By share, this clone ranks as large. The chain links TRGV5 to TRGJ1 or TRGJ2. V shed 0 bases, J shed 0 bases, and the junction held 5 bases outside the gene matches. Germline loops: CDR1 VINAFY, CDR2 YDVSNSKD. This CDR3 region has 15 residues. The CDR3 sequence is CATWDRPGNYYKKLF. CDR3 sequence (DNA): TGTGCCACCTGGGACAGGCCGGGGAATTATTATAAGAAACTCTTT.

Comments on this clone: A much larger clonotype is one base distant, so this may be a read error. The chain uses TRGV4 and TRGJ1 or TRGJ2. Losses at the gene ends were 4 bases for V and 10 bases for J; bases not matched to a gene: 1. CDR1 and CDR2 from the germline V gene are EGSTGY and YDSYTSSV. This CDR3 comprises 9 residues. Here the CDR3 DNA reads TGTGCCACCTGGGAGAAGAAACTCTTT. Protein sequence: CATWEKKLF.

V usage is TRGV4 and J usage is TRGJ1 or TRGJ2. J was trimmed by 7 bases and V by 5 bases; bases with no gene match: 5. Germline lookup yields CDR1 EGSTGY and CDR2 YDSYTSSV. The CDR3 has 11 residues. This chain's CDR3 is CATWATYKKLF. As DNA, the CDR3 is TGTGCCACCTGGGCTACATATAAGAAACTCTTT.

Notes on this clone: A much larger clone lies a single base off, so this may be a read error. Other nucleotide sequences in the sample specify the same CDR3. The chain is built from TRGV9 and TRGJ1 or TRGJ2. The CDR3 contains 12 residues. Germline V gene lookup returns CDR1 GITISATS and CDR2 ISYDGTV (reference sequence). The CDR3 nucleotides are TGCGCCTTGTGGGAGAATTATTATAAGAAACTCTTT. This translates into CALWENYYKKLF.

This clone qualifies as large. V usage is TRGV4 and J usage is TRGJ1 or TRGJ2. J lost 3 bases, V lost 5 bases, and 7 bases had no gene match. The CDR3 has 13 amino acids. Germline V CDR1 and CDR2: EGSTGY, YDSYTSSV. The CDR3 is CATWAGVYYKKLF. For the CDR3, the DNA is TGTGCCACCTGGGCTGGAGTTTATTATAAGAAACTCTTT.

This chain joins TRGV4 and TRGJ1 or TRGJ2. Germline V gene lookup returns CDR1 EGSTGY and CDR2 YDSYTSSV. V was pared by 0 bases and J by 2 bases, with 4 bases of the junction left unmatched. The CDR3 is made up of 14 amino acids. The CDR3 sequence is CATWDGLDYYKKLF. CDR3 in DNA: TGTGCCACCTGGGATGGGCTGGATTATTATAAGAAACTCTTT.

This clone appeared a few times. V is TRGV9 and J is TRGJP. This CDR3 contains 17 residues. V shed 0 bases and J 7 bases; nucleotides not matched to a gene: 6. In germline, CDR1 is GITISATS, CDR2 ISYDGTV (reference sequence). The CDR3 loop is CALWEVRRELGKKIKVF. The CDR3 DNA follows: TGTGCCTTGTGGGAGGTGCGCAGGGAGTTGGGCAAAAAAATCAAGGTATTT.